The clone carrying this TCR beta chain was detected only once. Its antigen is not known. The data belong to a study of cytomegalovirus exposure and HLA in healthy donors. This CDR3 has 16 residues. Unmatched junction bases numbered 7, after V lost 3 bases and J lost 4 bases. Germline V gives CDR1 MNHNS, CDR2 SASEGT. Whole-study findings and limits: In a later analysis, CMV-associated beta chains were mostly HLA-associated, it appeared. CMV serostatus alone was available as immune exposure information. Overall, about 160 TCR beta chains were annotated as cytomegalovirus-associated. Previous analysis showed most TCR beta V segments were productive about 87% or about 30% of the time.

Vbeta (60) and Jbeta (13) primers were used in the PCR. Sequencing was performed with immunoSEQ multiplex PCR; in TCRdb, only in-frame clones are kept and a portion is missing. The data contain approximately 100,000 clones, 85% of them singletons. The rearrangement links TRBV6-1 to TRBJ2-3; 10 bases line up with TRBD2. Material for sequencing was PBMCs. This TCR was recovered from a man aged 35-49 years in good health and CMV-seropositive. Here the CDR3 DNA reads TGTGCCAGCAGTGAGCCTAGCGGGGGCTCCGCAGATACGCAGTATTTT. Translating gives CASSEPSGGSADTQYF.